This is a list of T cell receptor beta chains from one sample in a study of blood T cells in healthy people across ages. TCRdb reprocessed the 5' RACE reads via MiXCR and lists one record per CDR3 protein. The table includes more than 600,000 distinct CDR3 sequences, 20% to 30% detected once. These data were also filed under a second study, of T cells of mothers and their children.

Sequenced sample: blood. The receptors were gathered from a boy younger than 18 in good health. Each CDR3 is given with its conserved first and last residue. Fields, in order: J gene, V gene, clone size, D gene, CDR3 protein, CDR3 DNA. The D gene is left open where the match is weak. Rows give clone size only sometimes, using once, few, many, or a class for an expanded clone.

TRBJ2-7 TRBV5-1 few . CASSGDGEFSYEQYF TGCGCCAGCAGCGGGGACGGCGAATTCTCCTACGAGCAGTACTTC
TRBJ2-3 TRBV29-1 . . CSVSPGTDTQYF TGCAGCGTTAGTCCGGGGACAGATACGCAGTATTTT
TRBJ2-6 TRBV6-5 . . CASSYGTLSGANVLTF TGTGCCAGCAGTTACGGAACGCTCTCTGGGGCCAACGTCCTGACTTTC
TRBJ2-7 TRBV19 . TRBD1 CASSIDPPTQGFQGEQYF TGTGCCAGTAGTATAGATCCGCCGACACAGGGGTTCCAGGGCGAGCAGTACTTC
TRBJ1-6 TRBV20-1 few . CSAMGGDNSPLHF TGCAGTGCTATGGGTGGTGATAATTCACCCCTCCACTTT
TRBJ2-2 TRBV20-1 few . CSARGVFTKGVTGELFF TGCAGTGCTAGAGGGGTATTTACGAAGGGAGTCACCGGGGAGCTGTTTTTT
TRBJ2-7 TRBV7-2 . TRBD2 CASSSGSSGLYEQYF TGTGCCAGCAGCTCCGGGTCTAGCGGGCTTTACGAGCAGTACTTC
TRBJ2-6 TRBV2 few TRBD1 CATTGWDSGSGANVLTF TGTGCCACCACTGGATGGGACAGTGGCTCTGGGGCCAACGTCCTGACTTTC
TRBJ2-7 TRBV9 few TRBD2 CASSPGASGTYEQYF TGTGCCAGCAGCCCTGGAGCTAGCGGAACCTACGAGCAGTACTTC
TRBJ2-5 TRBV11-2 . . CASSFIEQTQYF TGTGCCAGCAGCTTTATAGAGCAGACCCAGTACTTC
TRBJ2-5 TRBV6-6 . . CASIPDSQETQYF TGTGCCAGCATTCCTGACAGCCAAGAGACCCAGTACTTC
TRBJ2-1 TRBV7-9 . TRBD2 CASSIAGREGHEQFF TGTGCCAGCAGCATCGCTGGGCGGGAGGGGCATGAGCAGTTCTTC
TRBJ1-1 TRBV5-1 few TRBD1 CASSSTRIVPGQGLSTEAFF TGCGCCAGCAGCTCAACAAGGATCGTGCCGGGACAGGGATTGTCCACTGAAGCTTTCTTT
TRBJ2-5 TRBV6-2/TRBV6-3 few TRBD2 CASSYGAGGNQETQYF TGTGCCAGCAGTTACGGCGCGGGGGGTAATCAAGAGACCCAGTACTTC
TRBJ1-2 TRBV29-1 . . CSVETGANYGYTF TGCAGCGTCGAAACAGGAGCTAACTATGGCTACACCTTC
TRBJ2-7 TRBV29-1 . . CSVAGLPGVSTSGEQYF TGCAGCGTAGCCGGGTTGCCAGGTGTTTCCACCTCCGGCGAGCAGTACTTC
TRBJ1-1 TRBV6-6 . . CASSYRGVDTEAFF TGTGCCAGCAGTTACAGGGGAGTGGACACTGAAGCTTTCTTT
TRBJ1-1 TRBV7-2 . TRBD1 CASSFQPTGTTEAFF TGTGCCAGCAGCTTTCAACCGACAGGGACCACTGAAGCTTTCTTT
TRBJ2-3 TRBV7-9 . TRBD2 CASSKGLAGAVDTQYF TGTGCCAGCAGCAAAGGACTAGCGGGGGCGGTAGATACGCAGTATTTT
TRBJ2-5 TRBV13 . . CASSLETSGDRGQETQYF TGTGCCAGCAGCTTAGAAACTAGCGGGGACAGGGGGCAAGAGACCCAGTACTTC
TRBJ2-1 TRBV21-1 few . CASSNRDSPSLSYNEQFF TGTGCCAGCAGCAACCGGGACAGTCCATCACTCTCCTACAATGAGCAGTTCTTC
TRBJ2-1 TRBV5-1 few TRBD2 CASSPRLAGGGNEQFF TGCGCCAGCAGCCCAAGACTAGCGGGAGGGGGCAATGAGCAGTTCTTC
TRBJ1-2 TRBV6-5 . TRBD1 CASSLTGFNGYTF TGTGCCAGCAGTTTGACAGGGTTCAATGGCTACACCTTC
TRBJ1-4 TRBV7-2 . TRBD1 CASSLGRDSIEKLFF TGTGCCAGCAGCTTAGGCCGGGACAGCATTGAAAAACTGTTTTTT
TRBJ2-7 TRBV20-1 few TRBD1 CSARETGLDEQYF TGCAGTGCTAGGGAGACAGGGCTCGACGAGCAGTACTTC
TRBJ2-7 TRBV6-6 . . CASSYGGPPYEQYF TGTGCCAGCAGTTACGGGGGGCCACCCTACGAGCAGTACTTC
TRBJ2-1 TRBV7-2 . TRBD1 CASSAQTGPYNEQFF TGTGCCAGCAGCGCGCAGACAGGGCCCTACAATGAGCAGTTCTTC
TRBJ2-5 TRBV10-3 few TRBD2 CAISHGTSGRETQYF TGTGCCATCAGCCACGGGACTAGCGGTCGAGAGACCCAGTACTTC
TRBJ2-1 TRBV24-1 . . CATSDRDALQQFF TGTGCCACCAGTGACCGGGACGCCCTGCAGCAGTTCTTC
TRBJ2-5 TRBV29-1 . . CSGEGTYQETQYF TGCAGCGGCGAAGGAACTTACCAAGAGACCCAGTACTTC
TRBJ2-7 TRBV7-2 . . CASRNGGSYEQYF TGTGCCAGCCGCAACGGCGGATCCTACGAGCAGTACTTC
TRBJ2-7 TRBV11-2 few TRBD2 CASSLVSGGSSPYEQYF TGTGCCAGCAGCTTAGTTAGCGGGGGGTCCAGCCCCTACGAGCAGTACTTC
TRBJ2-3 TRBV7-8 . TRBD2 CASSLRSSGRVSTDTQYF TGTGCCAGCAGCTTAAGGTCTAGCGGGAGGGTTAGCACAGATACGCAGTATTTT